This T cell receptor beta chain was recorded in a study of T-cell reconstitution after alpha-beta-depleted transplantation in children. General study points: T-cell counts and diversity were attributed mostly to newly produced T cells one year after transplant.

Library preparation (for TCRbeta) was performed with unique molecular identifiers. TCRdb reprocessed the PCR reads via MiXCR and lists one record per CDR3 protein. Of roughly 310,000 distinct CDR3 sequences listed, 23% were seen once; the top ten hold 10% to 11%. Concerning this clonotype: Its antigen is unknown.

This specimen was PBMCs, mostly from graft donor cells, taken 180 days after TCRalphabeta/CD19-depleted stem cell transplant. The receptor's source is a male patient aged 10-17 years who had a stem cell transplant for acute lymphoblastic leukemia, so the T cells may come from the graft donor.

The CDR3 DNA sequence: TGCGCCAGCAGCCAAGAAACTGTTAGGGACTTCACAGATACGCAGTATTTT. Amino acid sequence: CASSQETVRDFTDTQYF. The chain links TRBV4-1 to TRBJ2-3, with D possibly matching TRBD2 (6 bases). V was pared by 0 bases and J by 2 bases, with 15 bases between. CDR1 and CDR2 from the germline V gene are MGHRA and YSYEKL. This CDR3 region has 17 residues.